The TCR beta chain under discussion was sequenced for a study of regulatory dendritic cells for organ transplantation (dated by TCRdb to between 2016 and 2019). Regarding the study in general: To make regulatory dendritic cells, monocytes were cultured with vitamin D3 on days 0 and 4, plus IL-10 on day 4. To evaluate the response of the DCs to a potent maturation-inducing agent, LPS was added to DC cultures on day 6. Sorted naive and memory CD4+ and CD8+ T cells had their TCRbeta repertoires sequenced both before and after allostimulation with either regulatory or mature dendritic cells. Beyond this particular receptor, the publication reports: Highly diverse repertoires were observed in naive CD4+ and CD8+ T cells, whereas lower diversity was observed in memory cells, and the most oligoclonal repertoires were found in memory CD8+ cells. Sequencing was done in only two subjects, and the authors reported considerable heterogeneity between individuals in the alloreactive memory CD8+ T cell pool. In both subjects, allostimulation led to expansion of memory CD8+ clones, though the expansion induced by regulatory dendritic cells appeared to be more limited than that induced by mature dendritic cells. Of the resting subsets, the one holding the most alloreactive TCR clonotypes was memory CD8+ T cells.

Based on the germline V gene, the CDR1 and CDR2 sequences are SGDLS and YYNGEE. Trimming accounts for 3 bases at V and 4 bases at J, while the number of junction bases matched to no gene is 6. The CDR3 goes from the cysteine to the phenylalanine over 15 residues. The retained sequence is limited to the CDR3, 45 bases, with the frame set at the first base. Concerning this clone: The antigen it binds to is not known. Base qualities were left out, and no much larger clone turns up one base away.

Sorted T cell subsets were CFSE-labeled and co-cultured for around five days with allogeneic regulatory or mature dendritic cells at a 1:10 DC:T ratio. FACS was used to sort CD4+ or CD8+ cells into naive T cells, defined as CD45RA+, and memory T cells, defined as CD45RO+. T cells for TCR sequencing came from a couple of healthy control subjects. The Qiagen DNeasy Blood & Tissue Kit was used to extract genomic DNA. Multiplexed two-step PCR with Vbeta-specific forward primers and Jbeta-specific reverse primers was used to amplify TCRbeta CDR3 regions. Through the immunoSEQ service, the TCRbeta libraries were run on an Illumina instrument for sequencing. On the study's bioinformatics: V, D and J genes were assigned using IMGT annotation, and counts were corrected for multiplex PCR bias using synthetic CDR3 analogues. In the immunoSEQ Analyzer, repertoire clonality was calculated as one minus the normalized Shannon entropy. Fisher's exact test with Benjamini-Hochberg false discovery rate control was used to define clonal expansion, with two-tailed P<0.01. TCRdb limited this immuneACCESS table to in-frame rearrangements with V and J called. A share of clones is missing; checked studies link under half to unresolved V genes, and the rest is unexplained. D and trimming come from the DNA, and the V and J calls and clone size come from that table. A total of about 11,000 clones appear in this sample, over 70% of them only once. Around 2.8% of the sample belongs to the ten largest clones.

This chain is built from TRBV9 and TRBJ2-3; TRBD2 lines up with 9 middle nucleotides. The receptor's source is a human donor in good health. The sample taken for sequencing was memory CD4+ T cells from blood cultured with regulatory dendritic cells. Read against the paper, the sample's cell subset or site label means: CD45RO+ memory T cells. The DNA reads TGTGCCAGCAGCGGACAGCGGGGGGCCCCAGATACGCAGTATTTT. It encodes CASSGQRGAPDTQYF. Reference TRBV9 and TRBJ2-3 proteins supply the regions before and after the CDR3; the full variable domain is: DSGVTQTPKHLITATGQRVTLRCSPRSGDLSVYWYQQSLDQGLQFLIQYYNGEERAKGNILERFSAQQFPDLHSELNLSSLELGDSALYFCASSGQRGAPDTQYFGPGTRLTVL.